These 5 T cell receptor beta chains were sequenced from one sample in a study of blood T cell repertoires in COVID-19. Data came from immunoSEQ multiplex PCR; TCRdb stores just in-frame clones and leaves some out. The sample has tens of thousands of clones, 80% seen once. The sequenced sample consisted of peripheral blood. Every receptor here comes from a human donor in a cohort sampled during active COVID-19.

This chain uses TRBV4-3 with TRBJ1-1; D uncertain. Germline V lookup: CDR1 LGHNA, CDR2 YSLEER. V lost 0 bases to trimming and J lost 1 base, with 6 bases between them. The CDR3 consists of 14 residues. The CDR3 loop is CASSQDGGNTEAFF. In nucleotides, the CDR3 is TGCGCCAGCAGCCAAGATGGCGGGAACACTGAAGCTTTCTTT.

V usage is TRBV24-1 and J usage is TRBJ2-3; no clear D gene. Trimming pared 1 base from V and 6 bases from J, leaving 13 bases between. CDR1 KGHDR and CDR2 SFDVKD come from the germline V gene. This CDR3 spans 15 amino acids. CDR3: CATSDFGGAPDTQYF. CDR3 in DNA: TGTGCCACCAGTGATTTTGGCGGAGCCCCCGATACGCAGTATTTT.

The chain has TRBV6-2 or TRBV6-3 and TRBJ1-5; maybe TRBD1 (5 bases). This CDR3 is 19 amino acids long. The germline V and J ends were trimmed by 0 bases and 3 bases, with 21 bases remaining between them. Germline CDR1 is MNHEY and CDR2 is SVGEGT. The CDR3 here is CASSYSLLGPGRNNQPQHF. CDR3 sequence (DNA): TGTGCCAGCAGTTACTCGCTCCTAGGTCCAGGGCGCAACAATCAGCCCCAGCATTTT.

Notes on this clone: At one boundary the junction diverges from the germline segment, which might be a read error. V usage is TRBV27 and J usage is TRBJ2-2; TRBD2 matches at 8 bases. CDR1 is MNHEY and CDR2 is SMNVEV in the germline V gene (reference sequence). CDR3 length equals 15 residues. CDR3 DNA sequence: TGTCCCAGCCGGCCAACCGGGGGGGGGAGCGGGGAGCTGTTTTTT. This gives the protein CPSRPTGGGSGELFF.

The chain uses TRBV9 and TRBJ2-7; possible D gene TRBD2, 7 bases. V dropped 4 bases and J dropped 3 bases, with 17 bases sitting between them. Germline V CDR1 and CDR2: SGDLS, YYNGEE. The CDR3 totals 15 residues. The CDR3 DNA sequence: TGTGCCAGCAGCCTCTCTGGGGGGGCCAACTACGAGCAGTACTTC. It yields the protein CASSLSGGANYEQYF.